What follows are 4 T cell receptor beta chains derived from one specimen sequenced in a study of blood T cells in healthy people across ages. A second about 6 to 11 cycle PCR used barcoded and J-beta primers. One entry per CDR3 protein results from TCRdb running MiXCR on the 5' RACE reads. The sample contains more than 750,000 distinct CDR3 sequences, 25% to 30% of which appear only once. This sample also belongs to another study, concerning T cells of mothers and their children.

Sequenced material: blood. These receptors were taken from a woman in her thirties or forties in good health.

This clonotype was seen a handful of times. The chain combines TRBV4-3 with TRBJ1-1; no clear D. V was shortened by 1 base and J by 3 bases, with 15 bases between the two germline ends. Germline V gene sequence: CDR1 LGHNA, CDR2 YSLEER. CDR3 length: 16 amino acids. The CDR3 region has the DNA TGCGCCAGCAGCCAAGGTCTGAGCCCGCCGGACACTGAAGCTTTCTTT. Protein: CASSQGLSPPDTEAFF.

Only a few counts were recorded for this clonotype. V usage is TRBV5-1 and J usage is TRBJ2-5; maybe TRBD1 (6 bases). Looked up from germline, CDR1 is SGHRS and CDR2 is YFSETQ. The ends were cut back, 2 bases at V and 3 bases at J, with 11 bases in the middle. The CDR3 is 14 amino acids. DNA for the CDR3: TGCGCCAGCAGCTTATCCCGGACAGAAGAGACCCAGTACTTC. Translation gives CASSLSRTEETQYF.

This chain connects TRBV2 to TRBJ2-7; 8 positions agree with TRBD2. The V gene end was trimmed by 7 bases and the J gene end by 2 bases; junction bases not matched to a gene: 7. The CDR3 spans 14 residues. CDR1 is SNHLY, CDR2 FYNNEI, per germline. CDR3 coding DNA: TGTGCCAGCACCTCCGGGACTAGTCCCTACGAGCAGTACTTC. It is translated as CASTSGTSPYEQYF.

The rearrangement links TRBV13 to TRBJ2-5, with 9 bases lining up with TRBD1. J gave up 11 bases and V 5 bases, and 12 bases lay outside the gene matches. The CDR3 has 14 amino acids. Germline CDR1 PRHDT, CDR2 FYEKMQ (reference sequence). CDR3 amino acids: CASSPRRTGEEQYF. The DNA of the CDR3 is TGTGCCAGCAGCCCCCGGCGGACAGGGGAAGAGCAGTACTTC.